This entry lists 26 T cell receptor beta chains sequenced from one sample in a study of identifying expanded T cells in peripheral blood. Method: immunoSEQ multiplex PCR; TCRdb's copy keeps in-frame clones and lacks some. The sample contains tens of thousands of clones, 84% of which appear only once. The sequenced sample consisted of blood. The source of these receptors is a person aged 18-69 years in good health.

This rearrangement joins TRBV27 to TRBJ2-3; TRBD2 matches at 8 bases. The V segment lost 5 bases and the J segment 4 bases; nucleotides outside the gene matches: 8. Germline loops: CDR1 MNHEY, CDR2 SMNVEV (reference sequence). The CDR3 has 15 residues. CDR3 in DNA: TGTGCCAGCAGTCAGCAGCGGGAGAGGGCAGATACGCAGTATTTT. This translates into CASSQQRERADTQYF.

The chain carries TRBV7-9 and TRBJ2-7, with 7 bases matching TRBD1. Germline lookup yields CDR1 SEHNR and CDR2 FQNEAQ (reference sequence). V lost 1 base, J lost 1 base, and 1 base stayed unmatched. The CDR3 is made up of 14 amino acids. CDR3 amino acids: CASSLGTGSYEQYF. The CDR3 DNA is TGTGCCAGCAGCTTAGGGACAGGATCCTACGAGCAGTACTTC.

This clone was seen a single time. The J gene is TRBJ2-7, the V gene TRBV7-8, with no clear D. The CDR3 has 12 amino acids. Germline CDR1 and CDR2: SGHVS and FQNEAQ. Between the trimmed V and J ends, which lost 3 bases and 6 bases, there was a span of 9 bases. CDR3: CASSFSSGEQYF. CDR3 in DNA: TGTGCCAGCAGCTTCTCTTCGGGCGAGCAGTACTTC.

V and J are TRBV2 and TRBJ1-4; D is unclear. The V and J ends lost 6 bases and 5 bases respectively, with 4 bases between them. Germline CDR1 reads SNHLY; CDR2 reads FYNNEI. CDR3 size: 11 residues. The CDR3 DNA is TGTGCCAGCAGCCTAAATGAAAAACTGTTTTTT. Translated, it gives CASSLNEKLFF.

This chain uses TRBV7-9 with TRBJ1-2, with 8 nucleotides matching TRBD1. Losses at the gene ends were 4 bases for V and 4 bases for J; bases not matched to a gene: 8. The CDR3 spans 15 residues. Germline CDR1 SEHNR, CDR2 FQNEAQ (reference sequence). CDR3 region: CASSSTGGRSYGYTF. CDR3 DNA sequence: TGTGCCAGCAGCTCAACAGGGGGGCGGAGCTATGGCTACACCTTC. The full variable domain, its missing parts supplied by reference TRBV7-9 and TRBJ1-2, is DTGVSQNPRHKITKRGQNVTFRCDPISEHNRLYWYRQTLGQGPEFLTYFQNEAQLEKSRLLSDRFSAERPKGSFSTLEIQRTEQGDSAMYLCASSSTGGRSYGYTFGSGTRLTVV.

This sequence joins TRBV9 and TRBJ1-1; a weak D match, TRBD1 (6 bases). The CDR3 totals 15 residues. Germline V gene data show CDR1 as SGDLS and CDR2 as YYNGEE. Trimming removed 3 bases from V and 6 bases from J, with 18 bases in between. The CDR3 DNA sequence: TGTGCCAGCAGCGAAGTGGACAGCAGGCTGTCTGAAGCTTTCTTT. This sequence encodes CASSEVDSRLSEAFF.

The gene calls are TRBV7-8 and TRBJ1-5; 7 bases map to TRBD1. Germline lookup yields CDR1 SGHVS and CDR2 FQNEAQ. Losses at the gene ends were 0 bases for V and 3 bases for J; bases not matched to a gene: 5. The CDR3 length is 16 residues. CDR3 in amino acids: CASSLAAGTVNQPQHF. The CDR3 bases are TGTGCCAGCAGCTTAGCGGCCGGGACAGTCAATCAGCCCCAGCATTTT.

The V gene is TRBV28, the J gene TRBJ2-7; D uncertain. The germline V and J ends were trimmed by 4 bases and 12 bases, with 19 bases remaining between them. The CDR3 extends over 13 amino acids. The V gene's germline CDR1 is MDHEN and CDR2 SYDVKM. The CDR3 reads CASSSPKASTGYF. The CDR3 DNA is TGTGCCAGCAGTTCCCCCAAGGCATCCACCGGGTACTTC.

This sequence joins TRBV7-2 and TRBJ1-6; tentative D call: TRBD1 (5 bases). The CDR3 runs 13 residues. Germline values: CDR1 SGHTA, CDR2 FQGNSA. The ends were cut back, 3 bases at V and 8 bases at J, with 8 bases in the middle. The CDR3 DNA sequence: TGTGCCAGCAGCTTGGGGGAGTATTCACCCCTCCACTTT. Translation: CASSLGEYSPLHF.

This sequence joins TRBV19 and TRBJ2-7; D may be TRBD2 (5 bases). The CDR3 spans 12 residues. Germline assignment: CDR1 LNHDA and CDR2 SQIVND (reference sequence). Between the trimmed V and J ends, which lost 6 bases and 6 bases, there was a span of 12 bases. The CDR3 reads CASRPPEGEQYF. The CDR3 nucleotides read TGTGCCAGTAGGCCCCCTGAGGGCGAGCAGTACTTC. The whole variable domain, remainder taken from reference TRBV19 and TRBJ2-7, is DGGITQSPKYLFRKEGQNVTLSCEQNLNHDAMYWYRQDPGQGLRLIYYSQIVNDFQKGDIAEGYSVSREKKESFPLTVTSAQKNPTAFYLCASRPPEGEQYFGPGTRLTVT.

The CDR3 here is CASSYDRAPRFF. CDR3 DNA: TGTGCCAGCAGTTACGACAGGGCCCCTCGGTTCTTC. The chain carries TRBV6-5 and TRBJ2-1; the match to TRBD1 covers 7 bases. The ends lost 2 bases at V and 15 bases at J; junction bases unmatched: 7. The CDR3 is 12 amino acids. Germline V gives CDR1 MNHEY, CDR2 SVGAGI.

The V gene is TRBV6-5, the J gene TRBJ1-2, with 8 bases identical to TRBD1. The CDR3 sequence is 14 residues long. Per germline, CDR1 MNHEY and CDR2 SVGAGI. With 6 bases clipped from V and 7 bases from J, the junction kept 10 bases outside the gene matches. CDR3 in DNA: TGTGCCAGCAGAAAGACAGGGGCAAACGGTGGCTACACCTTC. Translating it yields CASRKTGANGGYTF.

The V gene is TRBV19, the J gene TRBJ1-1, with D unresolved. CDR3 length equals 13 residues. V lost 6 bases, J lost 5 bases, and 13 bases lay in between. Per germline, CDR1 LNHDA and CDR2 SQIVND (reference sequence). The CDR3 DNA reads as TGTGCCAGTAGGGAGACACCCGAAACTGAAGCTTTCTTT. Protein sequence: CASRETPETEAFF.

CDR3 in amino acids: CSVAPGRNHFRDPSYEQYF. The CDR3 region has the DNA TGCAGCGTTGCCCCAGGACGAAACCATTTCCGGGACCCATCCTACGAGCAGTACTTC. The chain combines TRBV29-1 with TRBJ2-7; D possibly uses TRBD1 or TRBD2 (5 bases each). CDR1 is SQVTM and CDR2 is ANQGSEA in the germline V gene. The germline V and J ends were trimmed by 4 bases and 1 base, with 29 bases remaining between them. The CDR3 is made up of 19 amino acids.

V usage is TRBV7-6 and J usage is TRBJ2-5; TRBD1 is a possible D gene (6 bases). Germline CDR1 reads SGHVS; CDR2 reads FNYEAQ. The CDR3 consists of 16 residues. V was trimmed by 2 bases and J by 5 bases, leaving 18 bases between them. The CDR3 sequence is CASSLQGSGSMETQYF. The DNA for the CDR3 is TGTGCCAGCAGCTTACAGGGGTCGGGTTCCATGGAGACCCAGTACTTC.

This chain connects TRBV5-8 to TRBJ2-5; D gene ambiguous. V was trimmed by 0 bases and J by 2 bases, leaving 8 bases between them. The CDR3 runs to 14 residues. Germline values: CDR1 SGHTS, CDR2 YDEGEE. The CDR3 DNA follows: TGTGCCAGCAGCTTGGTGTTACTACAAGAGACCCAGTACTTC. Translated: CASSLVLLQETQYF.

The rearrangement links TRBV28 to TRBJ2-4; tentatively, D is TRBD1 (6 bases). Trimming removed 1 base at V and 3 bases at J, with 13 bases between. Germline loops: CDR1 MDHEN, CDR2 SYDVKM. CDR3 size: 16 residues. For the CDR3, the DNA is TGTGCCAGCAGTTTATATCCAGGGGCCGGCAAAAACATTCAGTACTTC. Protein product: CASSLYPGAGKNIQYF.

The genes are TRBV4-3 and TRBJ2-1; D not resolved. The CDR3 consists of 18 residues. Germline V gene sequence: CDR1 LGHNA, CDR2 YSLEER. V was shortened by 0 bases and J by 0 bases, with 15 bases between the two germline ends. The CDR3 coding sequence is TGCGCCAGCAGCCAAGATGCTGCTCTCCCTAGCTCCTACAATGAGCAGTTCTTC. Protein: CASSQDAALPSSYNEQFF.

V and J are TRBV6-1 and TRBJ2-1; D remains unclear. Between the trimmed V and J ends, which lost 1 base and 0 bases, there was a span of 4 bases. Germline CDR1 reads MNHNS; CDR2 reads SASEGT. The CDR3 loop spans 14 amino acids. CDR3 sequence: CASSEDRSYNEQFF. CDR3 coding DNA: TGTGCCAGCAGTGAAGACCGCTCCTACAATGAGCAGTTCTTC.

This chain uses TRBV19 with TRBJ1-1; D gene uncertain. This CDR3 has 12 residues. Trimming took 5 bases from V and 3 from J, leaving 7 bases between them. Germline V lookup: CDR1 LNHDA, CDR2 SQIVND (reference sequence). The CDR3 region is CASSWRYTEAFF. DNA of the CDR3: TGTGCCAGTAGTTGGAGGTACACTGAAGCTTTCTTT.

V usage is TRBV30 and J usage is TRBJ1-1; 12 positions match TRBD1. The V gene end was trimmed by 4 bases and the J gene end by 7 bases; junction bases not matched to a gene: 13. The CDR3 has 16 amino acids. Germline loops: CDR1 GTSNPN, CDR2 SVGIG (reference sequence). CDR3 sequence (DNA): TGTGCCTGGATGTTGGGACAGGGGGCGCGGGGGAATGAAGCTTTCTTT. Its translation is CAWMLGQGARGNEAFF.

V gene TRBV10-3 combines with J gene TRBJ2-1, with TRBD2 as a possible D gene (6 bases). Trimming took off 6 bases at V and 1 base at J, with 10 bases between the two ends. Germline V lookup: CDR1 ENHRY, CDR2 SYGVKD. This CDR3 region has 14 residues. The CDR3 sequence: CAISRDLSYNEQFF. CDR3 nucleotide sequence: TGTGCCATCAGCCGGGACTTGTCCTACAATGAGCAGTTCTTC.

This clone was seen a few times. The chain links TRBV28 to TRBJ1-2, with D maybe TRBD1 (5 bases). The V end was cut by 7 bases, the J end by 2 bases, with 11 bases between. The CDR3 length is 13 residues. Germline-derived CDR1 and CDR2 are MDHEN and SYDVKM. CDR3 residues: CASTSGRNYGYTF. The DNA of the CDR3 is TGTGCCAGCACCTCGGGACGGAACTATGGCTACACCTTC.

The chain has TRBV21-1 and TRBJ1-1; the table calls TRBD1, which could not be checked here. TRBV21-1 has pseudogene status. The CDR3 has 16 amino acids. The CDR3 bases are TGTGCCAGCAGCAAAGAGTCAGGACAAAAGAACACTGAAGCTTTCTTT. This gives the protein CASSKESGQKNTEAFF.

The chain recombines TRBV9 with TRBJ2-2; 10 nucleotides line up with TRBD2. The V segment lost 6 bases and the J segment 4 bases; nucleotides outside the gene matches: 9. Germline V gene data show CDR1 as SGDLS and CDR2 as YYNGEE. The CDR3 loop spans 16 amino acids. CDR3 residues: CASTPSGSFVTGELFF. The CDR3 DNA sequence: TGTGCCAGCACGCCTAGCGGGAGTTTTGTCACCGGGGAGCTGTTTTTT.

The V gene is TRBV29-1, the J gene TRBJ2-7; D is uncertain. The CDR3 consists of 11 residues. CDR1 is SQVTM, CDR2 ANQGSEA, per germline. Trimming cost V 0 bases and J 12 bases, with 12 bases left between them. The CDR3 coding sequence is TGCAGCGTTGAAGATGGGCAACCTCGGTACTTC. Translating it yields CSVEDGQPRYF.